The T cell receptor beta chain described here comes from a study of blood T cells in healthy people across ages (dated by TCRdb to between 2014 and 2017). For the wider study: Template switching captured roughly one uniquely barcoded TCR beta cDNA molecule per two T cells in model experiments. Donors were grouped into four age groups: young (average roughly 15 years), middle-aged (less than 40), aged (around 62) and long-lived (about 90). Age-related changes in TCR beta repertoire diversity were measured in the study by deep sequencing normalized with unique cDNA molecular identifiers. To avoid experimental bias, donors of different ages were randomly spread across the sequencing lanes. Two additional independent replicas of 1 million unique cDNA reads from the same blood draw were analyzed for two donors (one aged 18 to 30 and one aged 80 or older).

Study-level results and caveats: Estimates of total diversity based on one million sequenced T cells were considered lower bounds and underestimates. Because the CMV infection status of the donors was unknown, age-related changes in expanded clonotypes may potentially have been confounded. A strong correlation was found between observed TCR beta diversity and the percentage of naive T cells measured by flow cytometry. Observed TCR beta diversity per million T cells fell roughly linearly with age, and a significant reduction was already apparent by age approximately 40. Bulk unsorted PBMC profiling prevented conclusive comparison of naive and antigen-experienced compartments. The long-lived group showed more naive CD4+ T cells, fewer expanded clones and increased TCR diversity than the aged group, suggesting age selection.

About this clonotype: Its antigen is currently not known. Base qualities are not at hand, and no much larger clone is one base apart.

The CDR1 and CDR2 encoded by the germline V gene are SGHAT and FQNNGV. At the junction V is shortened by 4 bases and J by 5 bases; bases outside the gene matches: 12. The CDR3 measures 16 amino acids from cysteine to phenylalanine. The read is trimmed to its CDR3 DNA, 48 bases read in frame from base 1. The roughly 42 donors, aged roughly 6 to 90 years, were systemically healthy Caucasian individuals from Russia. Each donor gave ten milliliters of peripheral blood, drawn into EDTA-treated Vacutainer tubes. Ficoll-Paque density-gradient centrifugation was used to isolate PBMCs, with at least 6.5 million obtained per sample. Trizol reagent was used to extract total RNA from the PBMCs, yielding at least 5.5 micrograms per sample. Naive CD45RAhigh/CD27high T cell percentages were measured by flow cytometry on a PBMC aliquot from every donor. Libraries were constructed by 5' RACE. The listed sequencing device is Illumina HiSeq 2500. A second PCR of roughly 6 to 11 cycles was performed with a sample-barcoded 5' primer and a J-beta primer mix. A template-switch 5' adaptor carrying 12 random nucleotides introduced a unique molecular identifier onto each TCR beta cDNA molecule. Each sample yielded at least 2.5 million CDR3-containing paired-end reads. The Mint cDNA synthesis kit, primed by a TRBC-specific oligonucleotide, was used to synthesize first-strand cDNA from all RNA. All cDNA was treated with uracil-DNA glycosylase and then went through a first 18-cycle PCR with the universal primers M1SS and BC2_uni_R. For the original study's pipeline: For normalization, 1 million high-quality reads, each with a distinct molecular identifier, were randomly selected from each sample. Reads with shared molecular identifiers were discarded instead of being binned into consensus sequences. MiTCR, set to a Q25 quality threshold and the strictest error-elimination algorithm, was used for CDR3 identification, clonotype clustering and error correction. Lower-bound total TCR beta diversity was estimated with a nonparametric unseen species model using Euler transformation. TCRdb handled the public reads itself, with Q25 trimming in fastp and clone calling in MiXCR, and kept productive beta chains. Rows matching on CDR3 protein sequence are summarized as one entry with the most common DNA and genes. The V and J calls and clone size come from TCRdb's table, not from the authors' own analysis. The sample includes 800,000 to 1,000,000 distinct CDR3 sequences, with about 48% observed a single time. Roughly 13% of the sample goes to the ten largest clones.

Sequenced input: blood. The sequence joins TRBV11-2 to TRBJ2-5, with TRBD2 identical over 8 junction bases. The clonotype was recovered from a man aged 30 to 39 in good health. The nucleotide sequence is given as TGTGCCAGCAGCTATAGACTAGCGAGCGCCGTGGAGACCCAGTACTTC. Translated, it reads CASSYRLASAVETQYF.